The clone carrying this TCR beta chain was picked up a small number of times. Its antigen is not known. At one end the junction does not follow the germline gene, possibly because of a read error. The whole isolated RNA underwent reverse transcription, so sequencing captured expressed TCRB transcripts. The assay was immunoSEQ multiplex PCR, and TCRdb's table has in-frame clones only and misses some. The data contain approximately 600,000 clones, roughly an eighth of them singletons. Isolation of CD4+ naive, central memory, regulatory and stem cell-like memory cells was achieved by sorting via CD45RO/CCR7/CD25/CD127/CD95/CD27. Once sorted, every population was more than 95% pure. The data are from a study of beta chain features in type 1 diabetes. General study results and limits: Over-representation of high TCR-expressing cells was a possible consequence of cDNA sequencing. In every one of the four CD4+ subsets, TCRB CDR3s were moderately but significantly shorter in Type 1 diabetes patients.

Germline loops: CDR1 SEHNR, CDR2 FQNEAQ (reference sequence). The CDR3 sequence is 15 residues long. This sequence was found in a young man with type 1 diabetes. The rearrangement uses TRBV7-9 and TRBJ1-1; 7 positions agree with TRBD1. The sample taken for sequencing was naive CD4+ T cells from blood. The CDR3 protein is CASKRQGNMNTEASF. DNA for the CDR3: TGTGCCAGCAAAAGACAGGGAAACATGAACACTGAAGCTTCCTTT.